These 12 T cell receptor beta chains were sequenced from one sample in a study of T cells after somatic rescue of genetic block. The method was immunoSEQ multiplex PCR; TCRdb's version includes in-frame clones alone and lacks a portion of them. Of about 14,000 clones listed, around three quarters are singletons. The sample comprised peripheral blood mononuclear cells (PBMCs). The receptors were gathered from a boy aged 5-17 years.

The chain couples TRBV28 to TRBJ2-3; 12 bases are shared with TRBD1. The CDR3 contains 17 residues. J lost 5 bases, V lost 2 bases, and 8 bases had no gene match. Germline assignment: CDR1 MDHEN and CDR2 SYDVKM. Here the CDR3 reads CASSLAPGQGARDTQYF. The DNA of the CDR3 is TGTGCCAGCAGTTTAGCCCCGGGACAGGGGGCAAGAGATACGCAGTATTTT. The full variable domain, completed using reference TRBV28 and TRBJ2-3, is DVKVTQSSRYLVKRTGEKVFLECVQDMDHENMFWYRQDPGLGLRLIYFSYDVKMKEKGDIPEGYSVSREKKERFSLILESASTNQTSMYLCASSLAPGQGARDTQYFGPGTRLTVL.

This clone was seen more than once but under ten times. V gene TRBV19 combines with J gene TRBJ1-2; 8 bases line up with TRBD1. Trimming at V came to 5 bases and at J to 6 bases, leaving 8 bases not matched to a gene. Germline V gives CDR1 LNHDA, CDR2 SQIVND (reference sequence). The CDR3 contains 14 residues. CDR3 DNA: TGTGCCAGTAGTTCACCGGGACAGGCTAATGGCTACACCTTC. Encoded protein: CASSSPGQANGYTF.

The CDR3 spells CASSLTLSEQYF. The CDR3 DNA reads as TGCGCCAGCAGCTTAACCCTTTCGGAGCAGTACTTC. This chain uses TRBV5-1 with TRBJ2-7, with D hard to call. Trimming left V 2 bases short and J 7 bases short, with 10 bases between. The CDR3 extends over 12 amino acids. Germline V lookup: CDR1 SGHRS, CDR2 YFSETQ.

This chain joins TRBV28 and TRBJ1-6, with no clear D. V lost 7 bases, J lost 0 bases, and 16 bases lay in between. Per the germline V gene, CDR1 is MDHEN and CDR2 is SYDVKM. The CDR3 totals 17 residues. CDR3 sequence (DNA): TGTGCCAGCACCCAAGTGTTCACTCGCTCCTATAATTCACCCCTCCACTTT. This codes for CASTQVFTRSYNSPLHF.

The chain carries TRBV7-9 and TRBJ2-1; 9 bases map to TRBD1. CDR1 and CDR2 (germline): SEHNR, FQNEAQ (reference sequence). This CDR3 contains 17 residues. J was trimmed by 3 bases and V by 0 bases; bases with no gene match: 6. The CDR3 nucleotides are TGTGCCAGCAGCTTAGCTCCGGGACAGGGCCTCTACAATGAGCAGTTCTTC. This codes for CASSLAPGQGLYNEQFF.

The rearrangement links TRBV30 to TRBJ1-1; D call uncertain. This CDR3 has 12 residues. Trimming left V 2 bases short and J 7 bases short, with 11 bases between. The germline gives CDR1 GTSNPN, CDR2 SVGIG (reference sequence). The chain's CDR3 is CAWSRTRLEAFF. DNA for the CDR3: TGTGCCTGGAGTAGGACGAGACTTGAAGCTTTCTTT.

The chain employs TRBV23-1 and TRBJ2-5; weak D call: TRBD1 (6 bases). Matching the DNA end better, TRBJ2-7 makes the J call doubtful. TRBV23-1 is an ORF for which the function is uncertain. The length of the CDR3 is 15 residues. The chain's CDR3 is CASSQSPRGGYEQYF. The DNA for the CDR3 is TGCGCCAGCAGTCAATCCCCCAGGGGCGGCTACGAGCAGTACTTC.

V and J are TRBV6-5 and TRBJ1-2, with D uncertain. V was shortened by 6 bases and J by 2 bases, with 4 bases between the two germline ends. Germline V gives CDR1 MNHEY, CDR2 SVGAGI. This CDR3 spans 11 amino acids. In nucleotides, the CDR3 is TGTGCCAGCAGCCACAACTATGGCTACACCTTC. This translates into CASSHNYGYTF.

The chain joins TRBV30 to TRBJ2-3; D not resolved. The germline gives CDR1 GTSNPN, CDR2 SVGIG (reference sequence). The V gene lost 0 bases and the J gene lost 2 bases, with 9 bases spanning the gap. This CDR3 spans 14 amino acids. CDR3 bases: TGTGCCTGGAGTGTACTATCCCCCACAGATACGCAGTATTTT. Its protein product is CAWSVLSPTDTQYF.

The rearrangement uses TRBV5-1 and TRBJ2-7; 9 bases fit TRBD1. This CDR3 spans 14 amino acids. Trimming cost V 0 bases and J 5 bases; bases outside gene matches: 3. Germline values: CDR1 SGHRS, CDR2 YFSETQ. The CDR3 protein is CASSLGTGVNEQYF. In nucleotides, the CDR3 is TGCGCCAGCAGCTTGGGGACAGGGGTTAACGAGCAGTACTTC. Filled out from reference TRBV5-1 and TRBJ2-7, the complete variable domain reads KAGVTQTPRYLIKTRGQQVTLSCSPISGHRSVSWYQQTPGQGLQFLFEYFSETQRNKGNFPGRFSGRQFSNSRSEMNVSTLELGDSALYLCASSLGTGVNEQYFGPGTRLTVT.

J is TRBJ1-1 and V is TRBV28, with D maybe TRBD1 (5 bases). The CDR3 sequence is 16 residues long. Germline lookup yields CDR1 MDHEN and CDR2 SYDVKM. Trimming took 5 bases from V and 6 from J, leaving 22 bases between them. CDR3 loop: CASSPIVAGRGAEAFF. In DNA, the CDR3 is TGTGCCAGCAGTCCCATAGTCGCAGGGAGAGGGGCTGAAGCTTTCTTT.

This clone has only a few counts. This sequence joins TRBV7-9 and TRBJ1-1; 9 bases line up with TRBD1. Trimming took 5 bases from V and 3 from J; bases not matched to a gene: 10. Germline V gives CDR1 SEHNR, CDR2 FQNEAQ (reference sequence). The CDR3 extends over 16 amino acids. The chain's CDR3 is CASSVPNRGRDTEAFF. The CDR3 DNA follows: TGTGCCAGCAGCGTACCCAACAGGGGGCGGGACACTGAAGCTTTCTTT.